The 17 T cell receptor beta chains below were found in one sample sequenced in a study of blood T cell repertoires in COVID-19. Clones were sequenced by immunoSEQ multiplex PCR, and TCRdb holds only the in-frame ones, with some missing. Counted here are hundreds of thousands of clones, roughly 85% occurring once; the ten biggest clones make up about 3.6%. Sequenced input: peripheral blood. Every receptor here comes from a woman of 80 years or more with acute or convalescent COVID-19.

The count of this clone is one. The chain is built from TRBV5-1 and TRBJ1-5; unclear D gene. Germline lookup yields CDR1 SGHRS and CDR2 YFSETQ. This CDR3 is built from 15 residues. V lost 0 bases and J lost 0, with 7 bases in between. The CDR3 reads CASSLAPVSNQPQHF. In DNA form, the CDR3 reads TGCGCCAGCAGCTTGGCCCCGGTTAGCAATCAGCCCCAGCATTTT. Using reference TRBV5-1 and TRBJ1-5 for the parts outside the CDR3, the full variable domain is KAGVTQTPRYLIKTRGQQVTLSCSPISGHRSVSWYQQTPGQGLQFLFEYFSETQRNKGNFPGRFSGRQFSNSRSEMNVSTLELGDSALYLCASSLAPVSNQPQHFGDGTRLSIL.

The chain couples TRBV9 to TRBJ2-7; weak D call: TRBD1 (5 bases). The germline gives CDR1 SGDLS, CDR2 YYNGEE. This CDR3 comprises 15 residues. The V gene lost 0 bases and the J gene lost 0 bases, with 10 bases spanning the gap. The CDR3 here is CASSVALGASYEQYF. The CDR3 nucleotides are TGTGCCAGCAGCGTAGCTCTAGGGGCCTCCTACGAGCAGTACTTC.

This clone appeared a single time. The genes are TRBV3-1 (or the pseudogene TRBV3-2) and TRBJ1-4; D remains ambiguous. CDR1 and CDR2 (germline): LGHDT, YNNKEL (reference sequence). The CDR3 spans 15 residues. With 1 base removed from V and 5 bases from J, the gap between germline ends came to 11 bases. This CDR3 is CASSQVTFSNEKLFF. The CDR3 region has the DNA TGTGCCAGCAGCCAAGTGACATTCTCGAATGAAAAACTGTTTTTT.

This clone was detected only a few times. The CDR3 region is CASSPGTGGPQPQHF. The CDR3 DNA follows: TGTGCCAGCAGCCCCGGGACAGGGGGCCCTCAGCCCCAGCATTTT. The V gene is TRBV7-9, the J gene TRBJ1-5; TRBD1 matches 12 bases. J lost 6 bases, V lost 5 bases, and 5 bases had no gene match. The CDR3 is made up of 15 amino acids. Germline-derived CDR1 and CDR2 are SEHNR and FQNEAQ (reference sequence).

The chain recombines TRBV6-2 or TRBV6-3 with TRBJ1-1; 8 nucleotides line up with TRBD1. The CDR3 has 18 residues. Germline trimming cut 0 bases from V and 1 base from J; bases unmatched to any gene: 10. Germline V gives CDR1 MNHEY, CDR2 SVGEGT. The DNA of the CDR3 is TGTGCCAGCAGTTACTCAAACAGTCTGGACAGGGAGAACACTGAAGCTTTCTTT. Its translation is CASSYSNSLDRENTEAFF.

This sequence joins TRBV19 and TRBJ1-5, with D perhaps TRBD1 (6 bases). There are 12 residues in the CDR3. Germline-derived CDR1 and CDR2 are LNHDA and SQIVND (reference sequence). Trimming stripped 3 bases from V and 14 bases from J, with 14 bases between. The CDR3 loop reads CASSIGQLGKHF. The CDR3 DNA sequence: TGTGCCAGTAGTATCGGACAGTTGGGAAAGCATTTT. Full variable domain (rest looked up from reference TRBV19 and TRBJ1-5): DGGITQSPKYLFRKEGQNVTLSCEQNLNHDAMYWYRQDPGQGLRLIYYSQIVNDFQKGDIAEGYSVSREKKESFPLTVTSAQKNPTAFYLCASSIGQLGKHFGDGTRLSIL.

This clone is a singleton in its sample. The chain recombines TRBV12-3 or TRBV12-4 with TRBJ2-1; 9 nucleotides align to TRBD1. This CDR3 contains 13 residues. V was clipped by 6 bases and J by 9 bases; unmatched bases: 6. CDR3 amino acids: CASSGQGYGEQFF. DNA of the CDR3: TGTGCCAGCAGCGGACAGGGGTATGGTGAGCAGTTCTTC.

This clone was observed many times. The chain employs TRBV7-9 and TRBJ2-1; TRBD2 aligns across 7 bases. This CDR3 has 13 residues. Per the germline V gene, CDR1 is SEHNR and CDR2 is FQNEAQ (reference sequence). Unmatched junction bases numbered 11, after V lost 8 bases and J lost 10 bases. CDR3 bases: TGTGCCAGCCCCTTTGGGGGAGGGGCGGAGCAGTTCTTC. It translates to CASPFGGGAEQFF.

This rearrangement joins TRBV6-5 to TRBJ1-1; weak D call: TRBD1 (5 bases). V was clipped by 7 bases and J by 0 bases, with 9 bases between them. Germline lookup yields CDR1 MNHEY and CDR2 SVGAGI. The CDR3 runs to 13 residues. The CDR3 region is CASTMTVNTEAFF. CDR3 nucleotide sequence: TGTGCCAGCACCATGACAGTGAACACTGAAGCTTTCTTT.

V usage is TRBV19 and J usage is TRBJ1-5; D is ambiguous. The CDR3 is 13 amino acids. Germline V gene lookup returns CDR1 LNHDA and CDR2 SQIVND (reference sequence). Between the trimmed V and J ends, which lost 5 bases and 7 bases, there was a span of 12 bases. The DNA of the CDR3 is TGTGCCAGTAGTCCATCAAAGGAGCAGCCCCAGCATTTT. It encodes CASSPSKEQPQHF.

The chain uses TRBV3-1 (or the pseudogene TRBV3-2) and TRBJ1-6; the match to TRBD1 covers 12 bases. Germline CDR1 and CDR2: LGHDT and YNNKEL (reference sequence). V dropped 4 bases and J dropped 1; count of bases not matched to a gene: 11. The CDR3 has 20 residues. CDR3 sequence (DNA): TGTGCCAGCAGCCGCAATCTTCCGGGACAGGGGGCGTCCTATAATTCACCCCTCCACTTT. Translation gives CASSRNLPGQGASYNSPLHF.

The chain carries TRBV20-1 and TRBJ1-1; tentatively, D is TRBD1 (6 bases). CDR3 length: 14 residues. The germline CDR1 and CDR2 sequences are DFQATT and SNEGSKA (reference sequence). Trimming stripped 3 bases from V and 1 base from J, with 12 bases between. The CDR3, as DNA: TGCAGTGCTAGTAGGGGACACCCGAACACTGAAGCTTTCTTT. This encodes CSASRGHPNTEAFF.

J is TRBJ1-5 and V is TRBV19; possibly TRBD1 for D (6 bases). V was pared by 7 bases and J by 2 bases, with 15 bases between. Germline CDR1 LNHDA, CDR2 SQIVND (reference sequence). This CDR3 has 15 amino acids. CDR3 protein: CASIPQGTGNQPQHF. DNA of the CDR3: TGTGCCAGTATCCCACAGGGTACCGGCAATCAGCCCCAGCATTTT. Together with reference TRBV19 and TRBJ1-5, the CDR3 gives the full variable domain: DGGITQSPKYLFRKEGQNVTLSCEQNLNHDAMYWYRQDPGQGLRLIYYSQIVNDFQKGDIAEGYSVSREKKESFPLTVTSAQKNPTAFYLCASIPQGTGNQPQHFGDGTRLSIL.

The rearrangement joins TRBV3-1 (or the pseudogene TRBV3-2) to TRBJ1-1; D is undetermined. CDR1 and CDR2 from the germline V gene are LGHDT and YNNKEL (reference sequence). This CDR3 comprises 13 residues. Trimming cost V 5 bases and J 1 base, with 8 bases left between them. The CDR3 nucleotides are TGTGCCAGCAGCTTTTCCCGGAACACTGAAGCTTTCTTT. Its translation is CASSFSRNTEAFF.

The gene calls are TRBV7-9 and TRBJ1-1, with 7 bases identical to TRBD1. Per germline, CDR1 SEHNR and CDR2 FQNEAQ (reference sequence). The ends lost 1 base at V and 6 bases at J; junction bases unmatched: 2. This CDR3 comprises 13 residues. The CDR3, as DNA: TGTGCCAGCAGCTTAGAGACAGGGTCTGAAGCTTTCTTT. As protein: CASSLETGSEAFF.

This chain joins TRBV11-2 and TRBJ1-1; 8 bases agree with TRBD1. The CDR3 sequence is 13 residues long. CDR1 is SGHAT and CDR2 is FQNNGV in the germline V gene. Trimming cost V 6 bases and J 4 bases; bases outside gene matches: 4. CDR3 sequence: CASSSDRGTEAFF. The CDR3 DNA sequence: TGTGCCAGCAGTTCAGACAGGGGCACTGAAGCTTTCTTT.

The chain uses TRBV7-2 and TRBJ1-6; 8 nucleotides agree with TRBD1. V was clipped by 1 base and J by 10 bases; unmatched bases: 6. Germline V lookup: CDR1 SGHTA, CDR2 FQGNSA. The CDR3 is made up of 15 amino acids. In nucleotides, the CDR3 is TGTGCCAGCAGCTTAGTACAGGGGGGGTTCTCACCCCTCCACTTT. Protein sequence: CASSLVQGGFSPLHF.